This T cell receptor (beta chain) was captured by sequencing in a study of vaccination and CD4 T cells after COVID-19. Study background: Overlapping spike pools from SARS-CoV-2 and HCoV-NL63, HCoV-OC43 and HCoV-229E served as culture stimuli.

With regard to this clonotype: Its antigen is unidentified.

The treatment here: roughly 10-day PBMC culture with coronavirus spike peptide pools or control peptides (ViraFEST assay). Following a culture period (around nine days), negative selection was used to isolate CD4+ T cells. An Oncomine TCR Beta short-read assay was used to sequence the DNA from cultured CD4+ T cells. TCRdb reprocessed the PCR reads with MiXCR, giving one entry per CDR3 protein. The sample carries 15,000 or so distinct CDR3 sequences, approximately 30% recorded once. V was trimmed by 5 bases and J by 3 bases, leaving 14 bases between them. This CDR3 has 14 residues. CDR1 is SGHTA, CDR2 FQGNSA, per germline.

Sequenced: cultured CD4+ T cells from blood. The rearrangement links TRBV7-2 to TRBJ2-7; either TRBD1 or TRBD2 may supply D (5 bases each). The origin of this receptor is a human donor with COVID-19. CDR3 nucleotides: TGTGCCAGCAGCCCGGGACGGATAGGCTACGAGCAGTACTTC. Protein product: CASSPGRIGYEQYF.